This TCR beta chain came from a study of Graves' ophthalmopathy and Graves' hyperthyroidism. In its sample, this clonotype was seen many times. V lost 2 bases to trimming and J lost 5 bases, with 11 bases between them. Germline V gene lookup returns CDR1 SGHRS and CDR2 YFSETQ. The CDR3 is 13 residues long. Using RNA transcripts, the TCR beta CDR3 regions were amplified. The first-round RT-PCR employed HTBI primers together with the Qiagen OneStep RT-PCR kit. A multiplex PCR was then performed as the second round. TCRdb reprocessed the multiplex PCR reads with MiXCR, giving one entry per CDR3 protein. The table records over a million distinct CDR3 sequences, about two fifths of them present only once.

This receptor was obtained from an adult man with Graves' hyperthyroidism. The sequenced sample was peripheral blood or thyroid tissue (not recorded which). The chain uses TRBV5-1 and TRBJ2-7, with D maybe TRBD1 (6 bases). The CDR3 loop reads CASSLLQGNEQYF. The DNA of the CDR3 is TGCGCCAGCAGCTTACTACAGGGAAACGAGCAGTACTTC.